This record looks at one T cell receptor (beta chain) sequence and its context. The antigen remains undetermined. Primers used in a second PCR of roughly 7 to 12 cycles were a sample-barcoded 5' primer and a J-beta primer mix. TCRdb reanalysed the 5' RACE reads using MiXCR and keeps one entry per CDR3 protein. The sample lists some 1.6 million distinct CDR3 sequences; roughly a third were seen once. The V segment lost 6 bases and the J segment 7 bases; nucleotides outside the gene matches: 1. This CDR3 region has 12 residues. In germline, CDR1 is ENHRY, CDR2 SYGVKD. The record originates from a study of blood T cells in healthy people across ages. Study-wide results and caveats: TCR beta diversity correlated strongly with naive T cell percentage.

The rearrangement uses TRBV10-3 and TRBJ1-4; the match to TRBD1 covers 8 bases. The origin of this receptor is a young woman in good health. The sample consisted of blood. The CDR3, as DNA: TGTGCCATCAGCGGACAGGGTGAAAAACTGTTTTTT. This encodes CAISGQGEKLFF.